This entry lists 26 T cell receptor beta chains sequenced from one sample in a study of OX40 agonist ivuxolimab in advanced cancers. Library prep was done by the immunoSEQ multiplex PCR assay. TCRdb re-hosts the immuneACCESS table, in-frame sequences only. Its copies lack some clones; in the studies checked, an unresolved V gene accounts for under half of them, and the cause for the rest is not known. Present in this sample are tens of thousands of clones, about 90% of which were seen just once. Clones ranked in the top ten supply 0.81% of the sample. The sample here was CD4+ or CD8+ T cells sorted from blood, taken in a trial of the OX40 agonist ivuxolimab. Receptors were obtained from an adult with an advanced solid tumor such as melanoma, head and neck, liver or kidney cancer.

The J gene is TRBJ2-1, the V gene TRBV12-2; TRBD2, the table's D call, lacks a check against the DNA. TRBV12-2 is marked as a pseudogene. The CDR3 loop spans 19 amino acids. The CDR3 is CASRLAAGPEGGGFNEQFF. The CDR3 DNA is TGTGCAAGTCGCTTAGCAGCGGGTCCCGAGGGAGGAGGTTTCAATGAGCAGTTCTTC.

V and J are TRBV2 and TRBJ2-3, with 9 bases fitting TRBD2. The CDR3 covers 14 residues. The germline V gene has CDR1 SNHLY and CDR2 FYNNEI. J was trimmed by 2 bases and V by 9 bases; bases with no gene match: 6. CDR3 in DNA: TGTGCCAGTCGACTAGCGGTTTACACAGATACGCAGTATTTT. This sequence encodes CASRLAVYTDTQYF.

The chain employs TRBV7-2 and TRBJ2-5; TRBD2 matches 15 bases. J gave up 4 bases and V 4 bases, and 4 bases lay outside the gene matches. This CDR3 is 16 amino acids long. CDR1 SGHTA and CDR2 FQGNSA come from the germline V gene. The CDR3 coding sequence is TGTGCCAGCAGCTGGACTAGCGGGAGGGCCAGAGAGACCCAGTACTTC. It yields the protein CASSWTSGRARETQYF.

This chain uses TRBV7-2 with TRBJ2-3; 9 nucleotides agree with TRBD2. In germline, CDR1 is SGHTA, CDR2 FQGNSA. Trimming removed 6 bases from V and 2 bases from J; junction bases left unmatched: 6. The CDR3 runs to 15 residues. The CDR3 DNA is TGTGCCAGCAGGCGACTAGCGGCTAACACAGATACGCAGTATTTT. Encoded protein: CASRRLAANTDTQYF.

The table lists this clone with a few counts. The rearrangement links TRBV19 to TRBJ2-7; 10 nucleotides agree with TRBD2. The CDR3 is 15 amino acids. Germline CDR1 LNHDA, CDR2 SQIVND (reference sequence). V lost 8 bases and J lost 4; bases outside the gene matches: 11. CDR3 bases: TGTGCCAGTGCCCTTCGGGCTAGCGGGAGTTACGAGCAGTACTTC. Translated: CASALRASGSYEQYF.

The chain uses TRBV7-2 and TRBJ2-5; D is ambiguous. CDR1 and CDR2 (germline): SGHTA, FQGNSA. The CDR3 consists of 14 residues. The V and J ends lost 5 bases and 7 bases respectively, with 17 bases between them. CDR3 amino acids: CASSLSPLLGTQYF. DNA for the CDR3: TGTGCCAGCAGCCTATCCCCCCTCCTAGGGACCCAGTACTTC.

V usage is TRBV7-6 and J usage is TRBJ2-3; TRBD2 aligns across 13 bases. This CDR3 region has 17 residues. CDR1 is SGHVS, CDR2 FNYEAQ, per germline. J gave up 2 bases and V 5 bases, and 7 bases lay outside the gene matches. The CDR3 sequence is CASSLGLAGQTTDTQYF. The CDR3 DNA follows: TGTGCCAGCAGCCTGGGACTAGCGGGACAAACCACAGATACGCAGTATTTT.

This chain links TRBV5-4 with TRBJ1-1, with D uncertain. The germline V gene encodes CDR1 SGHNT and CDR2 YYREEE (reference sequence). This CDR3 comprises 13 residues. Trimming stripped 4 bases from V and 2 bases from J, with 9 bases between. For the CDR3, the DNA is TGTGCCAGCAGCCCGGGCCTTAACACTGAAGCTTTCTTT. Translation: CASSPGLNTEAFF.

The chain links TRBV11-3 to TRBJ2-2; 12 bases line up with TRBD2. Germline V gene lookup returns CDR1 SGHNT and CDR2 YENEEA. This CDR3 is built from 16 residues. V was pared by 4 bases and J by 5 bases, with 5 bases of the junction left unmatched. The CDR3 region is CASSSLTSGSTGELFF. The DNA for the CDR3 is TGTGCCAGCAGCTCGCTGACTAGCGGGAGTACCGGGGAGCTGTTTTTT.

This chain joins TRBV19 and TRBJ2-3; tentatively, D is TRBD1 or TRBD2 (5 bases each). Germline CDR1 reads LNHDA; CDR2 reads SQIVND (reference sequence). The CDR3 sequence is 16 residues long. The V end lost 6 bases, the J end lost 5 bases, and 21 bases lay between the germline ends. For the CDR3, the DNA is TGTGCCAGTAGCCCGTACACGGGACCCAAGGTAGATACGCAGTATTTT. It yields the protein CASSPYTGPKVDTQYF.

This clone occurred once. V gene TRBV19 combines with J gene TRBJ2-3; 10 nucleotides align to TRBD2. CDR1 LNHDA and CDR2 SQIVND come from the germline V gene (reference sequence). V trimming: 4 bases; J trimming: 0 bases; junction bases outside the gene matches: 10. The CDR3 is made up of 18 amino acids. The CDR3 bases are TGTGCCAGTAGTACACTAGCGGGACAGATCTCTAGCACAGATACGCAGTATTTT. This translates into CASSTLAGQISSTDTQYF.

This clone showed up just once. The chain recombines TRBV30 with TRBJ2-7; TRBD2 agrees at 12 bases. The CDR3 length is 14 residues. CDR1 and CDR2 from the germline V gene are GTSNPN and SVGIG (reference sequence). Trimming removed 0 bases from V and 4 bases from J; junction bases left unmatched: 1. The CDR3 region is CAWSVLAGGYEQYF. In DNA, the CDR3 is TGTGCCTGGAGTGTCCTAGCGGGAGGGTACGAGCAGTACTTC. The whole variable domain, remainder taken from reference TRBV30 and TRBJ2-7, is SQTIHQWPATLVQPVGSPLSLECTVEGTSNPNLYWYRQAAGRGLQLLFYSVGIGQISSEVPQNLSASRPQDRQFILSSKKLLLSDSGFYLCAWSVLAGGYEQYFGPGTRLTVT.

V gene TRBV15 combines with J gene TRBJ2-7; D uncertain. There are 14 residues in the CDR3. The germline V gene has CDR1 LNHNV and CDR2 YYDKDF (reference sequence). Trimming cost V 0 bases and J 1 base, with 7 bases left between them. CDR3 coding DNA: TGTGCCACCAGCAGAGAAACGGTATCCTACGAGCAGTACTTC. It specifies CATSRETVSYEQYF.

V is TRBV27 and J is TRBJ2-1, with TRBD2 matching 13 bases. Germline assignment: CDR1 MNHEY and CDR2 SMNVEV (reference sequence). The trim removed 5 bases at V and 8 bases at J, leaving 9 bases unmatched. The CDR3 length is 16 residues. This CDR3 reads CASSLRKGLAGYEQFF. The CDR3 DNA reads TGTGCCAGCAGTCTTCGAAAGGGACTAGCGGGATATGAGCAGTTCTTC.

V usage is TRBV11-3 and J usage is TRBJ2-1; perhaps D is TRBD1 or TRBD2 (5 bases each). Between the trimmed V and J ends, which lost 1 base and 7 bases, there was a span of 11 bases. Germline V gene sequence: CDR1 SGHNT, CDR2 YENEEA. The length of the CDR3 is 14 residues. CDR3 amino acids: CASSLGGPLNEQFF. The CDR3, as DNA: TGTGCCAGCAGCTTAGGGGGACCCCTAAATGAGCAGTTCTTC.

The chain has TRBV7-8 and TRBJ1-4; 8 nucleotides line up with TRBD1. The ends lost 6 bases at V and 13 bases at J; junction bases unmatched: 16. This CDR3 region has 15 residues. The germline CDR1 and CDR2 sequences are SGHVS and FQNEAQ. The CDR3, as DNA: TGTGCCAGCAGTTCGATTAGGGGACAGGACAAGTTACTGTTTTTT. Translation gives CASSSIRGQDKLLFF. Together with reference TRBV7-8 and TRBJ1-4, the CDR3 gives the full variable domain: GAGVSQSPRYKVAKRGQDVALRCDPISGHVSLFWYQQALGQGPEFLTYFQNEAQLDKSGLPSDRFFAERPEGSVSTLKIQRTQQEDSAVYLCASSSIRGQDKLLFFGSGTQLSVL.

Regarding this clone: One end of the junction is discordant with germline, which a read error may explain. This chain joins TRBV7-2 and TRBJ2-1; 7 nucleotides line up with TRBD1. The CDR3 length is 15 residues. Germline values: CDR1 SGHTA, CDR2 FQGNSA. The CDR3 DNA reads TGCGCCAGCAGCCAAGAGTACAGGGGCTACGATGAGCAGTTCTTC. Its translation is CASSQEYRGYDEQFF.

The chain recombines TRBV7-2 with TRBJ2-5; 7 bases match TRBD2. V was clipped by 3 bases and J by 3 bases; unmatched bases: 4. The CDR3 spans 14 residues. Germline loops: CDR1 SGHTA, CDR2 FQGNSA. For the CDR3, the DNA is TGTGCCAGCAGCTTTCTGCTAGCGGAAGAGACCCAGTACTTC. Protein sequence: CASSFLLAEETQYF.

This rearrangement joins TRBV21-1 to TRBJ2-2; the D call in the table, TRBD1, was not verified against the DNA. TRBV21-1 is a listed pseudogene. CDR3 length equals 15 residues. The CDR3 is CASQGAVRNTGELFF. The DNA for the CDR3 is TGTGCCAGCCAGGGGGCGGTTAGAAACACCGGGGAGCTGTTTTTT.

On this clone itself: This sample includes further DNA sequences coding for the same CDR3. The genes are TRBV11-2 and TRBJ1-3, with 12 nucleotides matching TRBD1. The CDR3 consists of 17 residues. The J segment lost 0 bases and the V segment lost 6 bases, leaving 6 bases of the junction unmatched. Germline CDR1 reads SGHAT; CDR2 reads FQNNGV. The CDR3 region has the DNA TGTGCCAGCAGGATGGGACAGGGGGCAGCCTCTGGAAACACCATATATTTT. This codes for CASRMGQGAASGNTIYF.

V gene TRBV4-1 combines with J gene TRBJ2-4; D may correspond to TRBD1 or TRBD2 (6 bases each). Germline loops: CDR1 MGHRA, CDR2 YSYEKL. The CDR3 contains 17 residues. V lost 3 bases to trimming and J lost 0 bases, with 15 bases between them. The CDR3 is CASSHQGRERAKNIQYF. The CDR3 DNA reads TGCGCCAGCAGCCACCAGGGGCGGGAAAGAGCCAAAAACATTCAGTACTTC.

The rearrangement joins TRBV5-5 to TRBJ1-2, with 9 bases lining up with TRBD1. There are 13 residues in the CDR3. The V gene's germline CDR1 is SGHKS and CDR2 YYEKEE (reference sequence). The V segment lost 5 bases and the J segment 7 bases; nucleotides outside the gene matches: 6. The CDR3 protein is CASSPGTGRGYTF. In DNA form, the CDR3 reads TGTGCCAGCAGTCCCGGGACAGGGCGTGGCTACACCTTC.

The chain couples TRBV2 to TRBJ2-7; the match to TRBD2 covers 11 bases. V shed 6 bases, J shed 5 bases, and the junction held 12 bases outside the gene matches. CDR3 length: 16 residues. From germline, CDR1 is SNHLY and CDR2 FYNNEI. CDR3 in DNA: TGTGCCAGCAGGGGGACTAGCGGCAGACCTTCTCACGAGCAGTACTTC. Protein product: CASRGTSGRPSHEQYF.

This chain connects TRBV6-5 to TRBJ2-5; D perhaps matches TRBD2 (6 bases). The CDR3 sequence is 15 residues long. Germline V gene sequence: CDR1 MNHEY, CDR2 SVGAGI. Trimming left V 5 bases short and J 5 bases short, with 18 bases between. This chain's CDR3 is CASSPRGWVAETQYF. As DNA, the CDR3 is TGTGCCAGCAGTCCCCGGGGGTGGGTCGCGGAGACCCAGTACTTC.

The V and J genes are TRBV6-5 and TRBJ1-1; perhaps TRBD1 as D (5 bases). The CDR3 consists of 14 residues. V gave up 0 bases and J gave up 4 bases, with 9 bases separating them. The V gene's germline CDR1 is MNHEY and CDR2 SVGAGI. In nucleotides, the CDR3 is TGTGCCAGCAGTTACTCGGGGCAGGGCACTGAAGCTTTCTTT. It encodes CASSYSGQGTEAFF.

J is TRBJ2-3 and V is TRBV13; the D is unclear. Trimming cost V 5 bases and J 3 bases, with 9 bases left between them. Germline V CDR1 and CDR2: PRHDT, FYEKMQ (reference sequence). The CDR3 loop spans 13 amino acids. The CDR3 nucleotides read TGTGCCAGCAGCCCCCGGTGGACAGATACGCAGTATTTT. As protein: CASSPRWTDTQYF.